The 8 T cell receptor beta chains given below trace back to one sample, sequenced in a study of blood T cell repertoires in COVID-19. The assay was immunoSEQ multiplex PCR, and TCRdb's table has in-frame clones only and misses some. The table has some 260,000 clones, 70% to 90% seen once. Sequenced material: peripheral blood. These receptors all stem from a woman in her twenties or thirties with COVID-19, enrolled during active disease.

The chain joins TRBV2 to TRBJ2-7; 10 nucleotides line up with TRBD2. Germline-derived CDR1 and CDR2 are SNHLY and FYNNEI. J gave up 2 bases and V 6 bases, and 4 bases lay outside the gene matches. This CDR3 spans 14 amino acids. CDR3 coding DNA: TGTGCCAGCAGCCTAGCGGGAGAGACCTACGAGCAGTACGTC. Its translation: CASSLAGETYEQYV.

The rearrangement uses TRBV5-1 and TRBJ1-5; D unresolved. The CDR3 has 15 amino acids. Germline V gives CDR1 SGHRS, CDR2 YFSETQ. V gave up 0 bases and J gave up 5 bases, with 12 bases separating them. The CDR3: CASSLGGGSHQPQHF. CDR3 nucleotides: TGCGCCAGCAGCTTGGGCGGCGGGTCTCATCAGCCCCAGCATTTT.

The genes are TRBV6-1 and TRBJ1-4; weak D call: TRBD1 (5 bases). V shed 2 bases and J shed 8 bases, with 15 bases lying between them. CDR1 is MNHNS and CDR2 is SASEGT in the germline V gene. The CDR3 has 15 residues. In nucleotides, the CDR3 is TGTGCCAGCAGTGAACGCGGGGCTTGGTTGGAAAAACTGTTTTTT. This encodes CASSERGAWLEKLFF.

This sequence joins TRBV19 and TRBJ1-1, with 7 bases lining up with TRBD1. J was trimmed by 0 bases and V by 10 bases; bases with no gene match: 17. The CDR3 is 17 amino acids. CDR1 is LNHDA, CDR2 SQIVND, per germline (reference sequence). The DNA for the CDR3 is TGTGCCACCTCCCCCCGATCGGGACAGCCAATGAACACTGAAGCTTTCTTT. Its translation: CATSPRSGQPMNTEAFF.

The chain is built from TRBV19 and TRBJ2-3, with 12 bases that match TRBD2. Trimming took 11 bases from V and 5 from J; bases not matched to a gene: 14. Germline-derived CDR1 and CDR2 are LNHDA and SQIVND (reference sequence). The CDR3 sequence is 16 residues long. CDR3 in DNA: TGTGCCGCAGGGAGGACTAGCGGGAAAGGTGGAGATACGCAGTATTTT. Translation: CAAGRTSGKGGDTQYF.

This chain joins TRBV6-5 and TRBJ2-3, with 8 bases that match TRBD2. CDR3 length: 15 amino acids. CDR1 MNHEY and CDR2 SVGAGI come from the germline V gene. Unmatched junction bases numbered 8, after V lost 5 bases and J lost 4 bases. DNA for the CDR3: TGTGCCAGCAGTCTTAGCGGGGTGAGGTCAGATACGCAGTATTTT. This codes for CASSLSGVRSDTQYF.

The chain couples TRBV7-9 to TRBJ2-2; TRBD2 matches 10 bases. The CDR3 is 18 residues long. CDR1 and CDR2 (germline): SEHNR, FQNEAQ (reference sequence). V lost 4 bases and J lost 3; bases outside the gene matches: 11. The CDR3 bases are TGTGCCAGCAGCTCCCTCCCAGCGGGAGGGCCATACACCGGGGAGCTGTTTTTT. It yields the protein CASSSLPAGGPYTGELFF.

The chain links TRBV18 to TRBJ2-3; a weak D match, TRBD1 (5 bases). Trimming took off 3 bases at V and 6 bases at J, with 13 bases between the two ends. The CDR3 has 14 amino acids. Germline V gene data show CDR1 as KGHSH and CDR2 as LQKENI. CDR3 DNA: TGTGCCAGCTCACCCCCGGGCAGGGCTGATACGCAGTATTTT. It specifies CASSPPGRADTQYF.